This T cell receptor beta chain stems from a study of prognosis after radiotherapy for stage I lung cancer. Notes on this clonotype: What it binds is not known.

TCR beta CDR3 was amplified from genomic DNA by two-round multiplex PCR. Every TRBV and TRBJ gene had its own specific primer in first-round PCR. One entry per CDR3 protein, called by TCRdb with MiXCR from the multiplex PCR reads. This sample carries about 21,000 distinct CDR3 sequences, approximately 39% of them seen once, and the ten largest clones take roughly 32%. Study-wide findings and caveats: Patients developing distant metastases showed lower Shannon entropy after stereotactic body radiation therapy.

Free of prior chemotherapy, radiotherapy and other malignancies, all of the patients were also node-negative on CT and PET/CT. Blood draws of around 6.5 milliliters of peripheral blood occurred at each of two time points. The CDR3 is made up of 14 amino acids. Germline V CDR1 and CDR2: DFQATT, SNEGSKA (reference sequence). Trimming shortened V by 0 bases and J by 8 bases, and 16 bases separated the two germline ends. The chain uses TRBV20-1 and TRBJ1-2; D not resolved. This receptor was taken from a donor aged 50 or older with non-small cell lung cancer. Sequenced here: PBMCs, sampled before or after stereotactic body radiation therapy (not recorded which). CDR3 amino acids: CSAREPVPSKGYTF. The CDR3 DNA sequence: TGCAGTGCTAGAGAGCCGGTGCCCTCTAAGGGCTACACCTTC.